One and the same sample provided the 30 T cell receptor beta chains below, sequenced in a study of shared clonotypes between healthy human individuals. CD8 cells regarded as naive lacked CD45RO, were positively chosen for CCR7, and omitted terminally differentiated effector memory CD45RA+ cells. Generated by immunoSEQ multiplex PCR, the TCRdb table keeps only in-frame clones and is missing some. The sample yields about 2.1 million clones, approximately 94% seen once. Sequenced material: naive CD8+ T cells from PBMCs. The receptors originated from a man aged 18 to 35 in good health. Some clones in this sample may be carry-over from other donors' samples.

The gene calls are TRBV4-2 and TRBJ2-1; 7 bases are a match to TRBD2. V was clipped by 4 bases and J by 0 bases; unmatched bases: 12. CDR1 is LGHNA, CDR2 YNFKEQ, per germline. The CDR3 totals 18 residues. The CDR3 region is CASSPLLAGLSSYNEQFF. CDR3 sequence (DNA): TGTGCCAGCAGCCCATTGTTAGCGGGTCTGAGCTCCTACAATGAGCAGTTCTTC.

The V and J genes are TRBV15 and TRBJ1-5, with D unresolved. The germline V and J ends were trimmed by 4 bases and 4 bases, with 5 bases remaining between them. Germline-derived CDR1 and CDR2 are LNHNV and YYDKDF (reference sequence). CDR3 size: 12 residues. The CDR3 sequence: CATSNGNQPQHF. The CDR3 nucleotides read TGTGCCACCAGCAATGGGAATCAGCCCCAGCATTTT.

The chain carries TRBV5-1 and TRBJ1-1; 10 positions agree with TRBD1. Germline V gene lookup returns CDR1 SGHRS and CDR2 YFSETQ. The length of the CDR3 is 14 residues. With V trimmed by 3 bases and J by 7 bases, 6 bases remained unmatched. The CDR3 is CASSWGDRGSEAFF. The CDR3 nucleotides read TGCGCCAGCAGCTGGGGGGACAGGGGAAGTGAAGCTTTCTTT.

This chain connects TRBV28 to TRBJ2-3, with D possibly being TRBD1 (7 bases). V was shortened by 7 bases and J by 6 bases, with 20 bases between the two germline ends. The CDR3 is 15 residues long. The V gene's germline CDR1 is MDHEN and CDR2 SYDVKM. CDR3 sequence (DNA): TGTGCCAGCAAGGGGGTCGGAGGGGGCGAGGATACGCAGTATTTT. Protein: CASKGVGGGEDTQYF.

A word on this clone: No conserved phenylalanine or tryptophan is present at the end of the CDR3, so a read error is the likely explanation. Because the CDR3's place on the DNA is in doubt, the DNA is left out and the CDR3 is given as listed by TCRdb. This sequence joins TRBV28 and TRBJ1-2. Germline CDR1 is MDHEN and CDR2 is SYDVKM. 9 amino acids form the CDR3, both terminal residues included. CDR3 in amino acids: CASSLTVWG.

CDR3 in amino acids: CASSFLQPYEQYF. In DNA, the CDR3 is TGTGCCAGCAGCTTCTTGCAGCCTTACGAGCAGTACTTC. The chain links TRBV7-2 to TRBJ2-7; D not certain. Trimming stripped 3 bases from V and 4 bases from J, with 10 bases between. CDR3 size: 13 residues. Germline values: CDR1 SGHTA, CDR2 FQGNSA.

Remarks on this clone: One junction end disagrees with the germline gene, perhaps due to a read error. The chain has TRBV10-3 and TRBJ1-5; TRBD1 might be the D (5 bases). Germline CDR1 ENHRY, CDR2 SYGVKD. CDR3 length equals 12 residues. CDR3 in amino acids: CASSDSPQPQHF. CDR3 DNA: TGCGCCAGCAGTGACAGCCCTCAGCCCCAGCATTTT.

The chain is built from TRBV28 and TRBJ2-5, with 8 bases fitting TRBD2. The V segment lost 5 bases and the J segment 4 bases; nucleotides outside the gene matches: 9. The CDR3 runs 15 residues. Germline V gives CDR1 MDHEN, CDR2 SYDVKM. The CDR3 bases are TGTGCCAGCAGTATCAGCGGGAGTATGGGAGAGACCCAGTACTTC. Protein: CASSISGSMGETQYF.

The chain has TRBV7-7 and TRBJ2-5, with no clear D. V lost 1 base and J lost 1, with 4 bases in between. Germline V gene lookup returns CDR1 SSHAT and CDR2 FNYEAQ (reference sequence). This CDR3 has 13 amino acids. CDR3 bases: TGTGCCAGCAGCTTAGATAGCCAAGAGACCCAGTACTTC. As protein: CASSLDSQETQYF.

DNA of the CDR3: TGTGCCAGTAGCCCCGGGACAGGGGAAAACAATGAGCAGTTCTTC. Its translation is CASSPGTGENNEQFF. The gene calls are TRBV19 and TRBJ2-1; 10 nucleotides align to TRBD1. The CDR3 consists of 15 residues. Germline CDR1 and CDR2: LNHDA and SQIVND (reference sequence). V lost 6 bases to trimming and J lost 5 bases; unmatched junction nucleotides: 7. The variable domain in full, with the rest retrieved from reference TRBV19 and TRBJ2-1, is DGGITQSPKYLFRKEGQNVTLSCEQNLNHDAMYWYRQDPGQGLRLIYYSQIVNDFQKGDIAEGYSVSREKKESFPLTVTSAQKNPTAFYLCASSPGTGENNEQFFGPGTRLTVL.

This clone was seen a single time. The chain has TRBV13 and TRBJ2-1, with D unresolved. Trimming cost V 5 bases and J 7 bases, with 15 bases left between them. The CDR3 spans 14 residues. Germline assignment: CDR1 PRHDT and CDR2 FYEKMQ (reference sequence). Here the CDR3 DNA reads TGTGCCAGCAGCCTACGACTGAGTTTGAATGAGCAGTTCTTC. Protein sequence: CASSLRLSLNEQFF.

The chain carries TRBV7-3 and TRBJ2-7; TRBD2 matches 10 bases. V dropped 5 bases and J dropped 5; count of bases not matched to a gene: 3. Germline CDR1 SGHTA, CDR2 FQGTGA. The CDR3 loop spans 13 amino acids. The CDR3 DNA follows: TGTGCCAGCAGCCCGGGGACTAGCGACGAGCAGTACTTC. This encodes CASSPGTSDEQYF. The full variable domain, rest sourced from reference TRBV7-3 and TRBJ2-7, is GAGVSQTPSNKVTEKGKYVELRCDPISGHTALYWYRQSLGQGPEFLIYFQGTGAADDSGLPNDRFFAVRPEGSVSTLKIQRTERGDSAVYLCASSPGTSDEQYFGPGTRLTVT.

V is TRBV4-3 and J is TRBJ1-5, with D possibly matching TRBD1 (6 bases). The CDR3 spans 15 residues. Deletions cut 1 base from V and 7 bases from J, with 14 bases between. The V gene's germline CDR1 is LGHNA and CDR2 YSLEER. CDR3 nucleotide sequence: TGCGCCAGCAGCCAAGGTCGACAGGCGAGGCAGCCCCAGCATTTT. Its translation is CASSQGRQARQPQHF.

V usage is TRBV15 and J usage is TRBJ1-2, with 8 bases that match TRBD1. Germline CDR1 is LNHNV and CDR2 is YYDKDF (reference sequence). The length of the CDR3 is 15 residues. V was pared by 4 bases and J by 4 bases, with 8 bases of the junction left unmatched. The CDR3: CATSTQTTGVYGYTF. In DNA form, the CDR3 reads TGTGCCACCAGCACTCAAACGACAGGGGTCTATGGCTACACCTTC. Together with reference TRBV15 and TRBJ1-2, the CDR3 gives the full variable domain: DAMVIQNPRYQVTQFGKPVTLSCSQTLNHNVMYWYQQKSSQAPKLLFHYYDKDFNNEADTPDNFQSRRPNTSFCFLDIRSPGLGDTAMYLCATSTQTTGVYGYTFGSGTRLTVV.

The CDR3 loop reads CASSPIRGFSGNTIYF. Written as DNA, the CDR3 is TGTGCCAGCAGCCCCATCCGGGGCTTCTCTGGAAACACCATATATTTT. This chain connects TRBV7-9 to TRBJ1-3; a possible D gene is TRBD1 (5 bases). Trimming shortened V by 5 bases and J by 0 bases, and 14 bases separated the two germline ends. The germline gives CDR1 SEHNR, CDR2 FQNEAQ (reference sequence). This CDR3 region has 16 residues.

In nucleotides, the CDR3 is TGTGCCAGCAGTTCGAGACAGGGGGGCGCCTACGAGCAGTACTTC. Translation: CASSSRQGGAYEQYF. The chain combines TRBV6-6 with TRBJ2-7; the match to TRBD1 covers 9 bases. The CDR3 sequence is 15 residues long. Germline lookup yields CDR1 MNHNY and CDR2 SVGAGI (reference sequence). Trimming at V came to 4 bases and at J to 2 bases, leaving 6 bases not matched to a gene.

The CDR3 is CASSGGRGPYEQYF. DNA of the CDR3: TGTGCCAGCAGTGGCGGGAGAGGTCCCTACGAGCAGTACTTC. The V and J genes are TRBV25-1 and TRBJ2-7, with 7 bases identical to TRBD2. The CDR3 has 14 amino acids. Germline lookup yields CDR1 MGHDK and CDR2 SYGVNS. With V trimmed by 4 bases and J by 2 bases, 5 bases remained unmatched.

The gene calls are TRBV9 and TRBJ2-7; perhaps D is TRBD1 or TRBD2 (5 bases each). Germline V lookup: CDR1 SGDLS, CDR2 YYNGEE. This CDR3 spans 16 amino acids. The V and J ends lost 0 bases and 0 bases respectively, with 13 bases between them. CDR3 protein: CASSVVWGFRSYEQYF. CDR3 DNA sequence: TGTGCCAGCAGCGTAGTTTGGGGGTTTCGCTCCTACGAGCAGTACTTC.

The chain combines TRBV7-9 with TRBJ1-2, with no clear D. The CDR3 is 14 amino acids. Trimming cost V 2 bases and J 8 bases, with 15 bases left between them. Germline CDR1 and CDR2: SEHNR and FQNEAQ (reference sequence). The CDR3 sequence is CASSLSGRIRGYTF. Here the CDR3 DNA reads TGTGCCAGCAGCTTATCGGGCCGGATAAGGGGCTACACCTTC. Drawing the rest from reference TRBV7-9 and TRBJ1-2, the complete variable domain is DTGVSQNPRHKITKRGQNVTFRCDPISEHNRLYWYRQTLGQGPEFLTYFQNEAQLEKSRLLSDRFSAERPKGSFSTLEIQRTEQGDSAMYLCASSLSGRIRGYTFGSGTRLTVV.

V and J are TRBV11-3 and TRBJ2-1; D might be TRBD2 (6 bases). V gave up 5 bases and J gave up 6 bases, with 8 bases separating them. CDR3 length: 12 residues. CDR1 is SGHNT and CDR2 is YENEEA in the germline V gene. CDR3: CASSGTGNEQFF. The DNA for the CDR3 is TGTGCCAGCAGCGGGACTGGCAATGAGCAGTTCTTC.

The chain has TRBV28 and TRBJ2-1, with TRBD2 matching 16 bases. CDR3 size: 16 residues. Trimming cost V 11 bases and J 10 bases; bases outside gene matches: 14. Germline assignment: CDR1 MDHEN and CDR2 SYDVKM. The CDR3 protein is CAATGTSGRDVKEQFF. CDR3 in DNA: TGTGCCGCCACCGGGACTAGCGGGAGGGACGTTAAGGAGCAGTTCTTC.

Notes on this clone: This sample includes further DNA sequences coding for the same CDR3. The chain uses TRBV5-6 and TRBJ2-5; D gene ambiguous. Trimming pared 0 bases from V and 5 bases from J, leaving 8 bases between. Germline loops: CDR1 SGHDT, CDR2 YYEEEE. The CDR3 has 13 amino acids. CDR3 sequence: CASSLGSGETQYF. The CDR3, as DNA: TGTGCCAGCAGCTTGGGTTCTGGGGAGACCCAGTACTTC. The full variable domain, in which reference TRBV5-6 and TRBJ2-5 provide the parts outside the CDR3, is DAGVTQSPTHLIKTRGQQVTLRCSPKSGHDTVSWYQQALGQGPQFIFQYYEEEERQRGNFPDRFSGHQFPNYSSELNVNALLLGDSALYLCASSLGSGETQYFGPGTRLLVL.

The J gene is TRBJ2-7, the V gene TRBV5-1; D perhaps matches TRBD1 (5 bases). The CDR3 loop spans 15 amino acids. V shed 0 bases and J shed 0 bases, with 10 bases lying between them. Germline loops: CDR1 SGHRS, CDR2 YFSETQ. CDR3 sequence: CASSLGPQVSYEQYF. The CDR3 nucleotides are TGCGCCAGCAGCTTGGGTCCACAGGTCTCCTACGAGCAGTACTTC.

The chain links TRBV27 to TRBJ2-2, with TRBD2 as a possible D gene (5 bases). V lost 5 bases to trimming and J lost 4 bases, with 14 bases between them. The CDR3 is 15 residues long. The germline V gene encodes CDR1 MNHEY and CDR2 SMNVEV (reference sequence). DNA of the CDR3: TGTGCCAGCAGTGAGGGTGGCAGAGCCACCGGGGAGCTGTTTTTT. Translation: CASSEGGRATGELFF.

The gene calls are TRBV19 and TRBJ1-1, with D unresolved. The V end lost 3 bases, the J end lost 1 base, and 9 bases lay between the germline ends. This CDR3 has 14 amino acids. Germline-derived CDR1 and CDR2 are LNHDA and SQIVND (reference sequence). DNA for the CDR3: TGTGCCAGTAGTATCGGATATGGGAACACTGAAGCTTTCTTT. Its protein product is CASSIGYGNTEAFF.

V and J are TRBV9 and TRBJ2-7; either TRBD1 or TRBD2 may fit D (5 bases each). V gave up 0 bases and J gave up 3 bases, with 13 bases separating them. Germline CDR1 reads SGDLS; CDR2 reads YYNGEE. The CDR3 consists of 15 residues. CDR3 loop: CASSVAGTDNYEQYF. The DNA of the CDR3 is TGTGCCAGCAGCGTAGCGGGGACGGATAACTACGAGCAGTACTTC.

V usage is TRBV10-3 and J usage is TRBJ2-3, with TRBD2 matching over 9 bases. Germline trimming cut 1 base from V and 3 bases from J; bases unmatched to any gene: 5. In germline, CDR1 is ENHRY, CDR2 SYGVKD. The CDR3 has 16 amino acids. The CDR3 DNA is TGTGCCATCAGTGAGTTCGCGGGAGGGTTTACAGATACGCAGTATTTT. Translation: CAISEFAGGFTDTQYF.

V is TRBV11-2 and J is TRBJ2-5, with TRBD1 matching 8 bases. The germline CDR1 and CDR2 sequences are SGHAT and FQNNGV. V shed 1 base, J shed 4 bases, and the junction held 2 bases outside the gene matches. This CDR3 has 14 amino acids. CDR3 nucleotides: TGTGCCAGCAGCTTAGGCAGGGGGCTAGAGACCCAGTACTTC. Protein: CASSLGRGLETQYF.

The chain links TRBV6-5 to TRBJ2-1; D possibly corresponds to TRBD2 (5 bases). Germline assignment: CDR1 MNHEY and CDR2 SVGAGI. V was shortened by 8 bases and J by 7 bases, with 12 bases between the two germline ends. This CDR3 comprises 12 residues. CDR3 protein: CASGHRGNEQFF. CDR3 coding DNA: TGTGCCAGCGGCCATAGAGGGAATGAGCAGTTCTTC.

The chain employs TRBV19 and TRBJ1-1, with D possibly being TRBD1 (6 bases). This CDR3 spans 15 amino acids. Germline assignment: CDR1 LNHDA and CDR2 SQIVND (reference sequence). V lost 7 bases and J lost 5, with 20 bases in between. CDR3 bases: TGTGCCAGTATGCTTGGGGGGGCCGGGGGTACTGAAGCTTTCTTT. Translated, it gives CASMLGGAGGTEAFF.